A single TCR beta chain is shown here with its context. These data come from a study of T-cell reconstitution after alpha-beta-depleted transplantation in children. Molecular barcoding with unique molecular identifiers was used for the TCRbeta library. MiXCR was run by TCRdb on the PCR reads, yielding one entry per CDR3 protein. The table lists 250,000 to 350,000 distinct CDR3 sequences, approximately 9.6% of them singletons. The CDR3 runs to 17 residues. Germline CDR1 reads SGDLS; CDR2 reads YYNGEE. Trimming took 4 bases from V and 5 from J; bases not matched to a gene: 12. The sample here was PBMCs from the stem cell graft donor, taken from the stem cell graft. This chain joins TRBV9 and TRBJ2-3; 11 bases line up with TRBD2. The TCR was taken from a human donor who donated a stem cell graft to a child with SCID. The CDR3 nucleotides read TGTGCCAGCAGCCCCTCGGTCGTAGCGGGGGGGTTAGATACGCAGTATTTT. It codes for CASSPSVVAGGLDTQYF.